These 10 T cell receptor beta chains originate from one sample sequenced in a study of blood T cell repertoires in COVID-19. TCRdb's table, derived via immunoSEQ multiplex PCR, lists solely in-frame clones and lacks some. The sample lists approximately 220,000 clones, 88% seen once, with under 3% in the top ten. Sequencing was carried out using PBMCs or T cells enriched from blood (not recorded which). The receptors shown here come from a woman aged 25 to 45 who had recovered from COVID-19.

The chain couples TRBV27 to TRBJ2-1; TRBD2 matches 8 bases. The CDR3 covers 15 residues. CDR1 is MNHEY and CDR2 is SMNVEV in the germline V gene (reference sequence). The J segment lost 6 bases and the V segment lost 8 bases, leaving 12 bases of the junction unmatched. The chain's CDR3 is CASRSPAGGLNEQFF. The DNA of the CDR3 is TGTGCCAGCCGATCTCCGGCGGGGGGCCTCAATGAGCAGTTCTTC.

The chain uses TRBV13 and TRBJ2-7, with TRBD2 matching over 15 bases. CDR1 and CDR2 (germline): PRHDT, FYEKMQ (reference sequence). The V and J ends lost 5 bases and 7 bases, in that order; junction bases with no gene match: 3. This CDR3 has 14 residues. CDR3 in DNA: TGTGCCAGCAGCCTCGGACTAGCGGGGGGGGAGCAGTACTTC. It encodes CASSLGLAGGEQYF. Combining the CDR3 with reference TRBV13 and TRBJ2-7 gives the whole variable domain AAGVIQSPRHLIKEKRETATLKCYPIPRHDTVYWYQQGPGQDPQFLISFYEKMQSDKGSIPDRFSAQQFSDYHSELNMSSLELGDSALYFCASSLGLAGGEQYFGPGTRLTVT.

The chain employs TRBV7-9 and TRBJ1-4; D is unclear. CDR3 length: 14 residues. CDR1 is SEHNR and CDR2 is FQNEAQ in the germline V gene (reference sequence). V gave up 6 bases and J gave up 3 bases, with 11 bases separating them. The CDR3 region has the DNA TGTGCCAGCAGACATGACACCTCTAATGAAAAACTGTTTTTT. It specifies CASRHDTSNEKLFF.

The chain links TRBV12-3 or TRBV12-4 to TRBJ2-2; D may be TRBD1 (6 bases). The CDR3 runs 13 residues. Trimming removed 3 bases from V and 5 bases from J, with 7 bases in between. CDR3 amino acids: CASSFQGTGELFF. The DNA of the CDR3 is TGTGCCAGCAGTTTCCAGGGGACCGGGGAGCTGTTTTTT.

The chain recombines TRBV12-3 or TRBV12-4 with TRBJ1-2, with TRBD1 as a possible D gene (6 bases). Trimming shortened V by 5 bases and J by 2 bases, and 9 bases separated the two germline ends. This CDR3 comprises 13 residues. The CDR3 here is CASSTGQNYGYTF. The CDR3 DNA sequence: TGTGCCAGCAGTACAGGACAGAACTATGGCTACACCTTC.

The sample holds one count of this clone. This chain links TRBV27 with TRBJ2-5; TRBD2 matches 12 bases. J lost 4 bases, V lost 6 bases, and 6 bases had no gene match. This CDR3 has 15 amino acids. Per germline, CDR1 MNHEY and CDR2 SMNVEV (reference sequence). The DNA of the CDR3 is TGTGCCAGCAGAGCGACTAGCGGGGGACGAGAGACCCAGTACTTC. It codes for CASRATSGGRETQYF.

This chain uses TRBV7-2 with TRBJ2-2; 8 bases match TRBD1. Losses at the gene ends were 5 bases for V and 2 bases for J; bases not matched to a gene: 10. Germline CDR1 SGHTA, CDR2 FQGNSA. This CDR3 is built from 17 residues. The CDR3 DNA reads TGTGCCAGCAGCGCAAGCCCTGACAGGGGAAACACCGGGGAGCTGTTTTTT. This codes for CASSASPDRGNTGELFF. The full variable domain, completed using reference TRBV7-2 and TRBJ2-2, is GAGVSQSPSNKVTEKGKDVELRCDPISGHTALYWYRQSLGQGLEFLIYFQGNSAPDKSGLPSDRFSAERTGGSVSTLTIQRTQQEDSAVYLCASSASPDRGNTGELFFGEGSRLTVL.

The V gene is TRBV27, the J gene TRBJ1-2; D is uncertain. The germline V gene has CDR1 MNHEY and CDR2 SMNVEV (reference sequence). The ends were cut back, 3 bases at V and 8 bases at J, with 16 bases in the middle. This CDR3 is 14 amino acids long. CDR3 DNA sequence: TGTGCCAGCAGTTTCCGGCGTGGACTAGGCGGCTACACCTTC. Protein sequence: CASSFRRGLGGYTF.

The CDR3 spells CASSLGGREGYTF. DNA for the CDR3: TGTGCCAGCAGCTTAGGGGGGCGAGAAGGCTACACCTTC. The chain carries TRBV13 and TRBJ1-2; D is possibly TRBD1 (5 bases). Germline V gene data show CDR1 as PRHDT and CDR2 as FYEKMQ (reference sequence). The V and J ends lost 0 bases and 8 bases respectively, with 10 bases between them. The CDR3 is made up of 13 amino acids.

The chain has TRBV16 and TRBJ1-2; 9 positions agree with TRBD1. There are 14 residues in the CDR3. After removal of 4 bases from V and 2 bases from J, the junction contained 2 bases not matched to a gene. Germline lookup yields CDR1 KGHSY and CDR2 FQNENV. In DNA form, the CDR3 reads TGTGCCAGCAGCCGGGACAGGGAGAACTATGGCTACACCTTC. Amino acids: CASSRDRENYGYTF.